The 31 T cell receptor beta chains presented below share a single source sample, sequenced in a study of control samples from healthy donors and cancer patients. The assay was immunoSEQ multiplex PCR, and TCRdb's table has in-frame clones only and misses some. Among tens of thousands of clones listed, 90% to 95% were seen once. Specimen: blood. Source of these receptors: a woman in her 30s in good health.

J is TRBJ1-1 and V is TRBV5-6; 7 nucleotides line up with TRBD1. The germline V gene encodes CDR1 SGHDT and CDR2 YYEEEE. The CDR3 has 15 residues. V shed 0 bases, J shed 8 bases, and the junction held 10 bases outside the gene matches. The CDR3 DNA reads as TGTGCCAGCAGCTTGGCTGGGACAGACAAGAAAGAAGCTTTCTTT. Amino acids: CASSLAGTDKKEAFF.

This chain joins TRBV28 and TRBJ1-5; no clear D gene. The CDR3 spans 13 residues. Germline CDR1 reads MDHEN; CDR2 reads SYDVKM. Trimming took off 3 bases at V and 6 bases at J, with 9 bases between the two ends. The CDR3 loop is CASSFGVTQPQHF. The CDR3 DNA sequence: TGTGCCAGCAGTTTTGGGGTTACTCAGCCCCAGCATTTT.

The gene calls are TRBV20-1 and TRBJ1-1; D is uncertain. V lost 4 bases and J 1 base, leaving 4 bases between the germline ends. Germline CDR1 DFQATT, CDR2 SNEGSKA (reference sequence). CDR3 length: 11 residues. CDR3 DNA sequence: TGCAGTGCTACCCAGAACACTGAAGCTTTCTTT. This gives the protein CSATQNTEAFF.

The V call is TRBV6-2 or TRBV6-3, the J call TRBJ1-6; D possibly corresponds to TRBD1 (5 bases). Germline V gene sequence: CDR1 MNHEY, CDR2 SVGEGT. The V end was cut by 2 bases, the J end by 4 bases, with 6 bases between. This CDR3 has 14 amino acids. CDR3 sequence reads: CASSYRGYNSPLHF. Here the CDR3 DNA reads TGTGCCAGCAGTTACCGGGGGTATAATTCACCCCTCCACTTT.

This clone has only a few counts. CDR3 sequence (DNA): TGTGCCAGCAGCCAAGATAGAGGGACAGGGGGTGAAAAACTGTTTTTT. This codes for CASSQDRGTGGEKLFF. The V gene is TRBV3-1 (or the pseudogene TRBV3-2), the J gene TRBJ1-4, with TRBD1 matching over 11 bases. With 0 bases clipped from V and 7 bases from J, the junction kept 4 bases outside the gene matches. Per the germline V gene, CDR1 is LGHDT and CDR2 is YNNKEL (reference sequence). This CDR3 has 16 residues.

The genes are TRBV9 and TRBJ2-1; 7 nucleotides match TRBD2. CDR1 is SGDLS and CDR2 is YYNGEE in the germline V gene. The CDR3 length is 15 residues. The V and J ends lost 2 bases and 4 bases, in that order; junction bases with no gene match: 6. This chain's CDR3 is CASSVLAEPYNEQFF. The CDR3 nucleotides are TGTGCCAGCAGCGTCCTAGCGGAGCCGTACAATGAGCAGTTCTTC.

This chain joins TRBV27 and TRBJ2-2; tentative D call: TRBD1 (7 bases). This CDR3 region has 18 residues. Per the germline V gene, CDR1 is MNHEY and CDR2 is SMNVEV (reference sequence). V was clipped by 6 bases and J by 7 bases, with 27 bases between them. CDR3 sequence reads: CASSPRVVAGGYGGELFF. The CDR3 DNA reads TGTGCCAGCAGCCCCCGAGTTGTGGCAGGGGGGTATGGCGGGGAGCTGTTTTTT.

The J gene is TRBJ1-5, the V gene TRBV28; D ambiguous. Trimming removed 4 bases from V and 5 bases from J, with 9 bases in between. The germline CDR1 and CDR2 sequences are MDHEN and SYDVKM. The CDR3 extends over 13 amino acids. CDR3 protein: CASSSQVDQPQHF. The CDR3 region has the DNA TGTGCCAGCAGTTCCCAAGTCGATCAGCCCCAGCATTTT.

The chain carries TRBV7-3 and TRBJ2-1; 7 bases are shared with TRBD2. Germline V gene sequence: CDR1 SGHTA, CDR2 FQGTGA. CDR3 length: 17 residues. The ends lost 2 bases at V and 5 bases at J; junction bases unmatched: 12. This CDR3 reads CASSLPSGGTNHNEQFF. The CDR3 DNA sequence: TGTGCCAGCAGCTTACCTTCCGGGGGGACTAACCACAATGAGCAGTTCTTC.

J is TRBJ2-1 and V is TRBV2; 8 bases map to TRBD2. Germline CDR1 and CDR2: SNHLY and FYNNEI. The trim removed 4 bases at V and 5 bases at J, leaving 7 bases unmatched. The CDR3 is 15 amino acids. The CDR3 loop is CASSVIAGSNNEQFF. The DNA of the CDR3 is TGTGCCAGCAGTGTCATAGCGGGAAGTAACAATGAGCAGTTCTTC.

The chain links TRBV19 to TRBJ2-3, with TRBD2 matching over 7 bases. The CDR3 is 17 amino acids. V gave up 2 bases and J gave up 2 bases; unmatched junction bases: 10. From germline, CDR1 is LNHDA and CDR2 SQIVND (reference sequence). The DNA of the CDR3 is TGTGCCAGTAGTATATTAGGAGCGGGACCGACCACAGATACGCAGTATTTT. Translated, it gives CASSILGAGPTTDTQYF.

The CDR3 DNA reads as TGCGCCAGCAGCTTACAGGGGACCCTCAATGAGCAGTTCTTC. Translated, it gives CASSLQGTLNEQFF. V is TRBV5-1 and J is TRBJ2-1; 7 bases map to TRBD1. J gave up 6 bases and V 2 bases, and 5 bases lay outside the gene matches. Per germline, CDR1 SGHRS and CDR2 YFSETQ. The CDR3 runs 14 residues.

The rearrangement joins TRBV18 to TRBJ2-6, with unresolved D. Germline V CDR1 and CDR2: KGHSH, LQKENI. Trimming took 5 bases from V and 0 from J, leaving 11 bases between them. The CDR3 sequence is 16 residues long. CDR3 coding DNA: TGTGCCAGCTCAGTGATGGAGTACTCTGGGGCCAACGTCCTGACTTTC. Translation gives CASSVMEYSGANVLTF.

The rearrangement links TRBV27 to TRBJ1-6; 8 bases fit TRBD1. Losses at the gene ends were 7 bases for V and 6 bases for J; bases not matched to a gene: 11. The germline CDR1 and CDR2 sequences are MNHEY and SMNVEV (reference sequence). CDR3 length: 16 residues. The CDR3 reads CASNTIGTGGNSPLHF. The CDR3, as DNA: TGTGCCAGCAATACCATCGGAACAGGGGGTAATTCACCCCTCCACTTT.

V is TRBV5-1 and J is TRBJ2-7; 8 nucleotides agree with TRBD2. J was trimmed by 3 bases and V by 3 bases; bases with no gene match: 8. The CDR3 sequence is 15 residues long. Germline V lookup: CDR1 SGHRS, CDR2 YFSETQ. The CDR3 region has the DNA TGCGCCAGCAGCTCTGCGGGGGGATCGGGCTACGAGCAGTACTTC. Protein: CASSSAGGSGYEQYF.

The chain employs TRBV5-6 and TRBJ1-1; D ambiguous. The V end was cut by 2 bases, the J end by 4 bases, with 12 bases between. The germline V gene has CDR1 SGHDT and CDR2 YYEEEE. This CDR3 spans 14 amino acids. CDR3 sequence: CASSFRFGGTEAFF. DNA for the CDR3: TGTGCCAGCAGCTTTCGATTCGGAGGCACTGAAGCTTTCTTT.

The CDR3 loop reads CASSLGQPPWEQYF. Here the CDR3 DNA reads TGTGCCAGCAGCTTGGGACAGCCCCCCTGGGAGCAGTACTTC. The chain is built from TRBV11-2 and TRBJ2-7; 7 nucleotides align to TRBD1. Germline V lookup: CDR1 SGHAT, CDR2 FQNNGV. This CDR3 is 14 amino acids long. V lost 3 bases to trimming and J lost 7 bases; unmatched junction nucleotides: 9. Full variable domain (remainder filled in from reference TRBV11-2 and TRBJ2-7): EAGVAQSPRYKIIEKRQSVAFWCNPISGHATLYWYQQILGQGPKLLIQFQNNGVVDDSQLPKDRFSAERLKGVDSTLKIQPAKLEDSAVYLCASSLGQPPWEQYFGPGTRLTVT.

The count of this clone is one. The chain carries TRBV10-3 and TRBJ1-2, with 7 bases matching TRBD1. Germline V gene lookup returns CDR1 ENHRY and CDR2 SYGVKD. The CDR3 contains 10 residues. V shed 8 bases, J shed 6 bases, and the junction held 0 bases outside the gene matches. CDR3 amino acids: CAIGTDGYTF. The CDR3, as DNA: TGTGCCATCGGGACAGATGGCTACACCTTC.

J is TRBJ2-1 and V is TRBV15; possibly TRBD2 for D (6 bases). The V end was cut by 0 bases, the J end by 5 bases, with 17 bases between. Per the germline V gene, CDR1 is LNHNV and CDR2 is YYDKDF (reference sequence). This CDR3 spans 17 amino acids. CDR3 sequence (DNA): TGTGCCACCAGCAGAGATTACCCACGGGACTCTGACAATGAGCAGTTCTTC. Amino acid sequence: CATSRDYPRDSDNEQFF.

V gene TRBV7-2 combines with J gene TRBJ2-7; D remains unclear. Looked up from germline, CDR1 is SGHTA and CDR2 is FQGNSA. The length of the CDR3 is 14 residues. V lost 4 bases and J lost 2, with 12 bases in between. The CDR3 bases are TGTGCCAGCAGCTCAAGTGGAGCAACCTACGAGCAGTACTTC. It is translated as CASSSSGATYEQYF. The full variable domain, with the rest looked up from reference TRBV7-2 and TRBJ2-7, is GAGVSQSPSNKVTEKGKDVELRCDPISGHTALYWYRQSLGQGLEFLIYFQGNSAPDKSGLPSDRFSAERTGGSVSTLTIQRTQQEDSAVYLCASSSSGATYEQYFGPGTRLTVT.

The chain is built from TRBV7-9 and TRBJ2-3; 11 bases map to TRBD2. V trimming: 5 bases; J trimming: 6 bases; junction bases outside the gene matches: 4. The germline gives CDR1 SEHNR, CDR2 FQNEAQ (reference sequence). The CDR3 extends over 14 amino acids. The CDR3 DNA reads TGTGCCAGCAGCCTGGGACTAGCGGCCGATACGCAGTATTTT. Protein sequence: CASSLGLAADTQYF.

CDR3: CASMSQVNTEAFF. The CDR3 DNA follows: TGTGCCAGCATGTCCCAGGTGAACACTGAAGCTTTCTTT. The chain uses TRBV27 and TRBJ1-1; D not certain. V was clipped by 7 bases and J by 0 bases, with 9 bases between them. Germline CDR1 MNHEY, CDR2 SMNVEV (reference sequence). This CDR3 region has 13 residues.

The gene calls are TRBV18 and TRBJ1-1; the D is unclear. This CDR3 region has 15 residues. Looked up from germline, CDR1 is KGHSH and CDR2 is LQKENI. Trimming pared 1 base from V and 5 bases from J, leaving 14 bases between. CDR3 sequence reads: CASSPQGSAYTEAFF. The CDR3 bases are TGTGCCAGCTCACCACAGGGATCCGCCTATACTGAAGCTTTCTTT.

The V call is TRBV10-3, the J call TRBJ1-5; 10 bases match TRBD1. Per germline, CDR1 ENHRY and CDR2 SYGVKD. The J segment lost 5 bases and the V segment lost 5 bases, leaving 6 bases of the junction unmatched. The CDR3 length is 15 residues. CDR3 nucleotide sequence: TGTGCCATCAGTCTTGGGACAGGGGTCGATCAGCCCCAGCATTTT. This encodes CAISLGTGVDQPQHF.

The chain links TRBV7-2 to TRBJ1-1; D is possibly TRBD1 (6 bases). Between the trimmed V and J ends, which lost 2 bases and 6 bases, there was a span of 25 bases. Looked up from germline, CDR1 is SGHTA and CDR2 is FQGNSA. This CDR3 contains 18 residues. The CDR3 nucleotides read TGTGCCAGCAGCTTAAGACCCGCACAGGGATTGGGATCGGCTGAAGCTTTCTTT. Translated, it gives CASSLRPAQGLGSAEAFF.

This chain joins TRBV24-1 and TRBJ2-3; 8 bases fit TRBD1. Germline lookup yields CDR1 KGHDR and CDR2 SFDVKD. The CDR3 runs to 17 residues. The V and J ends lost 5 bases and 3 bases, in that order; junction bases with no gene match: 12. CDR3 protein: CATSGWGQGALTDTQYF. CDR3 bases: TGTGCCACCAGTGGATGGGGCCAGGGGGCATTGACAGATACGCAGTATTTT.

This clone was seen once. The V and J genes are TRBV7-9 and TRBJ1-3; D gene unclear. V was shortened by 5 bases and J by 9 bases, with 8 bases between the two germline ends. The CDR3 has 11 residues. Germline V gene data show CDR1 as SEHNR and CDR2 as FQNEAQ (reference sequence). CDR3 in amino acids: CASSPSSTIYF. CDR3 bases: TGTGCCAGCAGCCCGTCCTCCACCATATATTTT.

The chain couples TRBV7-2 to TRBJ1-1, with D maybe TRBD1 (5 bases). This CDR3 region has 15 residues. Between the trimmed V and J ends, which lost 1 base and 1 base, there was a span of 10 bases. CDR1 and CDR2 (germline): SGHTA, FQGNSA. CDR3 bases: TGTGCCAGCAGCTTAGGGGCAGGGAAGAACACTGAAGCTTTCTTT. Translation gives CASSLGAGKNTEAFF.

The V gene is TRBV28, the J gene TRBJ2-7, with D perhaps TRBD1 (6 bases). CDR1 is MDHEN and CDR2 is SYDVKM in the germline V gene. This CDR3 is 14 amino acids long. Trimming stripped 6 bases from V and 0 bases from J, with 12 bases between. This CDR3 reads CASSQQGDSYEQYF. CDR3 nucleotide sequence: TGTGCCAGCAGCCAACAGGGTGACTCCTACGAGCAGTACTTC.

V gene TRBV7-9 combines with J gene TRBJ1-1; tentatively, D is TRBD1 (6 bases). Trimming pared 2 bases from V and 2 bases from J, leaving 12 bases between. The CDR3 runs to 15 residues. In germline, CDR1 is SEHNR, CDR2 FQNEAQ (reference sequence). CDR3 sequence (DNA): TGTGCCAGCAGCTTACTCGCCAGGGGCAACACTGAAGCTTTCTTT. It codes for CASSLLARGNTEAFF.

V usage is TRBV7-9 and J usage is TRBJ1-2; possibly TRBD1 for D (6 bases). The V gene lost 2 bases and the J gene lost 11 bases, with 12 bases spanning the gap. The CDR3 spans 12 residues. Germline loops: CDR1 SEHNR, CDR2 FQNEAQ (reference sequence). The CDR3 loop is CASSLYRENYTF. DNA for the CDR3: TGTGCCAGCAGCTTATACAGGGAGAATTACACCTTC. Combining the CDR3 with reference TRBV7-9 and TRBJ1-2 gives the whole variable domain DTGVSQNPRHKITKRGQNVTFRCDPISEHNRLYWYRQTLGQGPEFLTYFQNEAQLEKSRLLSDRFSAERPKGSFSTLEIQRTEQGDSAMYLCASSLYRENYTFGSGTRLTVV.